This T cell receptor (beta chain) was profiled in a study of blood T cell repertoires in COVID-19. Study at large: Samples of COVID-19 (acute and convalescent) were obtained from the United States, Italy and Spain. T cells, B-cell-depleted T cells, or PBMCs provided the cDNA or gDNA that served as material.

As handled by the study authors: Amplification of reference gene primers was used by the study to estimate nucleated cell counts. TCRdb's table, derived via immunoSEQ multiplex PCR, lists solely in-frame clones and lacks some. That table supplies the V and J calls and clone size; D and trimming were determined from the DNA. The sample holds about 320,000 clones; approximately 85% are singletons and the top ten take approximately 7.9%. From germline, CDR1 is SEHNR and CDR2 FQNEAQ (reference sequence). The CDR3 loop spans 15 amino acids. V was clipped by 6 bases and J by 1 base; unmatched bases: 5. The chain carries TRBV7-9 and TRBJ2-1; 8 bases are a match to TRBD1. This TCR derives from a human donor in a cohort sampled during active COVID-19. The sample comprised peripheral blood. CDR3 nucleotide sequence: TGTGCCAGCAGACCTGGACAGGGTTCCTACAATGAGCAGTTCTTC. It encodes CASRPGQGSYNEQFF. The complete variable domain, with remaining parts taken from reference TRBV7-9 and TRBJ2-1, reads DTGVSQNPRHKITKRGQNVTFRCDPISEHNRLYWYRQTLGQGPEFLTYFQNEAQLEKSRLLSDRFSAERPKGSFSTLEIQRTEQGDSAMYLCASRPGQGSYNEQFFGPGTRLTVL.